This T cell receptor (beta chain) was sequenced for a study of cytomegalovirus exposure and HLA in healthy donors. CDR3 length equals 15 residues. Germline V gene data show CDR1 as LGHNA and CDR2 as YSLEER. V was clipped by 0 bases and J by 6 bases, with 12 bases between them. The PCR ran on 60 Vbeta and 13 Jbeta primers. Repertoires were generated with immunoSEQ multiplex PCR, while TCRdb's copy carries only in-frame clones and drops some. The sample contains around 200,000 clones, 84% of which appear only once. The V call is TRBV4-3, the J call TRBJ1-5; D unresolved. This TCR derives from a woman in her fifties or sixties in good health and CMV-seropositive. Material for sequencing was PBMCs. The CDR3 reads CASSQDLTAAQPQHF. The CDR3 DNA sequence: TGCGCCAGCAGCCAAGATTTAACGGCGGCTCAGCCCCAGCATTTT.